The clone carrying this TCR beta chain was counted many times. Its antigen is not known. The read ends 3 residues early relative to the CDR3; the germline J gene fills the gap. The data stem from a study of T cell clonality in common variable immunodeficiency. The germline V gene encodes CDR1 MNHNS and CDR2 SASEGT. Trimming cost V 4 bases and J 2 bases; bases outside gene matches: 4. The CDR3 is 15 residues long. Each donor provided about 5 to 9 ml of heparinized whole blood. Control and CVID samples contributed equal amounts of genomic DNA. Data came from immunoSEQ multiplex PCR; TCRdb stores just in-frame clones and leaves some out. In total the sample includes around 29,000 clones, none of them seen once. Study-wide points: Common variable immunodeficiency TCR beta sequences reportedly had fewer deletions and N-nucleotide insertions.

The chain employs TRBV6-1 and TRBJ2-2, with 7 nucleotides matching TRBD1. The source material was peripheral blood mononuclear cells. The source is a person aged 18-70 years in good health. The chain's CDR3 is CASSVTGANTGELFF. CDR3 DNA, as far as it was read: TGTGCCAGCAGTGTTACAGGGGCTAACACCGGGGAG.